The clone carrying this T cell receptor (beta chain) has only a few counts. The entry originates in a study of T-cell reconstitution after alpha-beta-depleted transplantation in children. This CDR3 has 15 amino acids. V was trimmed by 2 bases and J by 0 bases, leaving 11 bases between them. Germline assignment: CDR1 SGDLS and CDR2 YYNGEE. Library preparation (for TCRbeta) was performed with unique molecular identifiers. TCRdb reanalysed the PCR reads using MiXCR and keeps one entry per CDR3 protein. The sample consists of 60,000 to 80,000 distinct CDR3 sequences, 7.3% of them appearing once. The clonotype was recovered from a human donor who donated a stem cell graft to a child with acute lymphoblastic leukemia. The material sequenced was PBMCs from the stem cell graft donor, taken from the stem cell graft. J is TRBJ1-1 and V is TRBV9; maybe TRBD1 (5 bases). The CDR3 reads CASSVSWGVNTEAFF. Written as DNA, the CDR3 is TGTGCCAGCAGCGTCTCCTGGGGGGTGAACACTGAAGCTTTCTTT.